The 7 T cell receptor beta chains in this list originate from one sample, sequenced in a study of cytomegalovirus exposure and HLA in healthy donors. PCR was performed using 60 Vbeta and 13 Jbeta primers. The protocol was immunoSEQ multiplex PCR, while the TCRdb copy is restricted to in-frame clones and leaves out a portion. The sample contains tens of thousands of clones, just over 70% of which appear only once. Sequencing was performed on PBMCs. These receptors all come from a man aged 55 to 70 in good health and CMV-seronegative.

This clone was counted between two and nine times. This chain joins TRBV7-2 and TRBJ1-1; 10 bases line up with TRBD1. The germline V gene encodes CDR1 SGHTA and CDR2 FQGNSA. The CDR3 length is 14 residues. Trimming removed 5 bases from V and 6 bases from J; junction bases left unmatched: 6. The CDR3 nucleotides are TGTGCCAGCAGCATTCGACAGGGGGCAGCTGAAGCTTTCTTT. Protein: CASSIRQGAAEAFF.

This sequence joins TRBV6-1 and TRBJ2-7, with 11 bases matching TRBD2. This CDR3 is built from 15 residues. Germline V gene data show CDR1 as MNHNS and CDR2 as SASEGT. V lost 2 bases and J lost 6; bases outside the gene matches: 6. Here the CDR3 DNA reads TGTGCCAGCAGTGAAAACCCCGGGACTAGCGGCGAGCAGTACTTC. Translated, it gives CASSENPGTSGEQYF.

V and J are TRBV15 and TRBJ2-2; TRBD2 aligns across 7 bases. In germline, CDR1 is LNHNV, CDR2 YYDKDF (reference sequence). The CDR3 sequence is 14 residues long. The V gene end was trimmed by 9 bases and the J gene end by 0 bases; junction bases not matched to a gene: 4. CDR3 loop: CATLRGANTGELFF. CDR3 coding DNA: TGTGCCACTCTACGGGGGGCGAACACCGGGGAGCTGTTTTTT.

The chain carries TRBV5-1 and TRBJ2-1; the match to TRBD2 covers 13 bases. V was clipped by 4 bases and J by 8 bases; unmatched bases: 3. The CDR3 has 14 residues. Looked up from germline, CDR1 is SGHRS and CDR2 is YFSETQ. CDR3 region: CASSRTSGGDEQFF. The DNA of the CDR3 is TGCGCCAGCAGCCGGACTAGCGGGGGAGATGAGCAGTTCTTC.

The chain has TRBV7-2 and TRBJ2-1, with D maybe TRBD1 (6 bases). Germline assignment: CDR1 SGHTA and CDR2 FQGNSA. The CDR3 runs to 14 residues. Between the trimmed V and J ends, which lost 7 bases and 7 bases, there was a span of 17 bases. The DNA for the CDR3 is TGTGCCAGCATGCAGGGGACGCAATCAAATGAGCAGTTCTTC. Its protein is CASMQGTQSNEQFF.

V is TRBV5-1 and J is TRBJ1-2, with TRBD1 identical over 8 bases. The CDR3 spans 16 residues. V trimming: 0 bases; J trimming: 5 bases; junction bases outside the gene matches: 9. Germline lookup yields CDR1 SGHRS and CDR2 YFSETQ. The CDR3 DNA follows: TGCGCCAGCAGCTTGGAAGGGTCACAGGGGGGTTATGGCTACACCTTC. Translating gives CASSLEGSQGGYGYTF.

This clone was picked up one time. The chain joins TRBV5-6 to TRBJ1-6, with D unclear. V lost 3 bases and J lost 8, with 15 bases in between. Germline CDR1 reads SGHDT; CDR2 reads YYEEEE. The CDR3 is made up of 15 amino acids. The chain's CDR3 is CASSYGLSVDSPLHF. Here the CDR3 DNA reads TGTGCCAGCAGCTATGGGCTTTCGGTGGATTCACCCCTCCACTTT.